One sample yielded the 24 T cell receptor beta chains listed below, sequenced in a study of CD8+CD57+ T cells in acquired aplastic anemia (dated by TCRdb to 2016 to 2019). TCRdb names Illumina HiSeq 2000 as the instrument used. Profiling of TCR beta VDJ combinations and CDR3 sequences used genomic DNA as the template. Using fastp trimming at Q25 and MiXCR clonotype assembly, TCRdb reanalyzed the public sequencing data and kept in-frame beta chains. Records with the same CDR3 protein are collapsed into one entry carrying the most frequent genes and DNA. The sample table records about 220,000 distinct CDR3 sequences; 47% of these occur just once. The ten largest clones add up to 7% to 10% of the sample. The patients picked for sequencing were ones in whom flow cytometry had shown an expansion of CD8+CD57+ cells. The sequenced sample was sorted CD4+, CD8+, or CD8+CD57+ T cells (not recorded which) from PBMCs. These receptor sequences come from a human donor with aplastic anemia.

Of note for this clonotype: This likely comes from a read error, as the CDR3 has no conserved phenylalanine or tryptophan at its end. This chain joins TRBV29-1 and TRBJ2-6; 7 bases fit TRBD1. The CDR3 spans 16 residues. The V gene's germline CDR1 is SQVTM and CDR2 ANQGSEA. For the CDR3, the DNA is TGCAGCGTGGATGACAGGGACCCCTCTGGGGCCGACGTCCTGACTCTC. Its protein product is CSVDDRDPSGADVLTL.

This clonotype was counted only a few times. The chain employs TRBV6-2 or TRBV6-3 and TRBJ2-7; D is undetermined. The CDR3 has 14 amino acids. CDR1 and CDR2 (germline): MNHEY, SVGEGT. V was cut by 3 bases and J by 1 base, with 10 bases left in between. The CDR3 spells CASSYSTVSYEQYF. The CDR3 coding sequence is TGTGCCAGCAGTTATTCGACTGTATCCTACGAGCAGTACTTC.

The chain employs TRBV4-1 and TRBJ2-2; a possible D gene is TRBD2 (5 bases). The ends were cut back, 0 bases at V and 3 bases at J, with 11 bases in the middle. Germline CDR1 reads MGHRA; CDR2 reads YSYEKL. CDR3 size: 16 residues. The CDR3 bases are TGCGCCAGCAGCCAAGATAAATACGGGGACACCGGGGAGCTGTTTTTT. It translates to CASSQDKYGDTGELFF.

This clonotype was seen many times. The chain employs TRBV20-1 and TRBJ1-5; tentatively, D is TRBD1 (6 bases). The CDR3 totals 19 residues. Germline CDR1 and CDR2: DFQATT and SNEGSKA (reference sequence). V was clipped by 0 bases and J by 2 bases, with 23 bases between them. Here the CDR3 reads CSARELPGHAPTGNQPQHF. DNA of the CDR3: TGCAGTGCTAGAGAACTCCCGGGACACGCACCCACTGGCAATCAGCCCCAGCATTTT.

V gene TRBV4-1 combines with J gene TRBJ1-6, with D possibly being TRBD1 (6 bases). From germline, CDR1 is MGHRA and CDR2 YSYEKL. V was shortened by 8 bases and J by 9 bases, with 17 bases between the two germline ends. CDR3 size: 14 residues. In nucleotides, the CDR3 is TGCGCCAGCGGCTGGGACACCGCAGTTTCACCCCTCCACTTT. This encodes CASGWDTAVSPLHF.

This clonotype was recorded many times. The chain's CDR3 is CASSVEGGPNTGELFF. The CDR3 DNA follows: TGTGCCAGCAGCGTAGAGGGGGGTCCGAACACCGGGGAGCTGTTTTTT. The chain has TRBV9 and TRBJ2-2; the D call may be TRBD1 or TRBD2 (6 bases each). V lost 0 bases and J 0 bases, leaving 9 bases between the germline ends. The germline V gene encodes CDR1 SGDLS and CDR2 YYNGEE. The CDR3 is 16 amino acids. Complete variable domain (other parts from reference TRBV9 and TRBJ2-2): DSGVTQTPKHLITATGQRVTLRCSPRSGDLSVYWYQQSLDQGLQFLIQYYNGEERAKGNILERFSAQQFPDLHSELNLSSLELGDSALYFCASSVEGGPNTGELFFGEGSRLTVL.

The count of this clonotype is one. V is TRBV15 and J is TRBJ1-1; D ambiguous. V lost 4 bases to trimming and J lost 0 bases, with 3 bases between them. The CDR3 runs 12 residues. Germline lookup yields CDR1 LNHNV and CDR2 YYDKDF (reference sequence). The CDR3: CATSTVNTEAFF. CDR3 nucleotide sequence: TGTGCCACCAGCACGGTGAACACTGAAGCTTTCTTT.

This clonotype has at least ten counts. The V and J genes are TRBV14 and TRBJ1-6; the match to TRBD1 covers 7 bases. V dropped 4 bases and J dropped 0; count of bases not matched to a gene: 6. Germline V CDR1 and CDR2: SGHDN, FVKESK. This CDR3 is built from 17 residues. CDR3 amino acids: CASSLTGPSSYNSPLHF. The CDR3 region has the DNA TGTGCCAGCAGCCTGACAGGGCCTAGCTCCTATAATTCACCCCTCCACTTT. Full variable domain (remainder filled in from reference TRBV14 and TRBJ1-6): EAGVTQFPSHSVIEKGQTVTLRCDPISGHDNLYWYRRVMGKEIKFLLHFVKESKQDESGMPNNRFLAERTGGTYSTLKVQPAELEDSGVYFCASSLTGPSSYNSPLHFGNGTRLTVT.

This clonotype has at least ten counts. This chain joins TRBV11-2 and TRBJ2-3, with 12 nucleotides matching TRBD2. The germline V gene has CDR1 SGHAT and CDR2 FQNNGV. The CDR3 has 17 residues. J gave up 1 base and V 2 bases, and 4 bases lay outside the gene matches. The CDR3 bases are TGTGCCAGCAGCTTATATGCTAGCGGGGGGGGCACAGATACGCAGTATTTT. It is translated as CASSLYASGGGTDTQYF.

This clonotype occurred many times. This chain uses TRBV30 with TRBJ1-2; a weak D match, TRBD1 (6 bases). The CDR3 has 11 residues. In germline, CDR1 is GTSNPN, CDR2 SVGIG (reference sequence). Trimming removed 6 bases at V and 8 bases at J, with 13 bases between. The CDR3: CACGGGPGYTF. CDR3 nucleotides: TGTGCCTGCGGCGGGGGGCCCGGCTACACCTTC.

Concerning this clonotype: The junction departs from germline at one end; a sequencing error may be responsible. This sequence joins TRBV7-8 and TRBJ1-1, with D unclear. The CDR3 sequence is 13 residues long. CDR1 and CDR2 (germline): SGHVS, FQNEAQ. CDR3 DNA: TGTGCTAGCAGCTGGGTGATTAACACTGAAGCTTTCTTT. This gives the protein CASSWVINTEAFF. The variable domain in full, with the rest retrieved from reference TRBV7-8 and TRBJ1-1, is GAGVSQSPRYKVAKRGQDVALRCDPISGHVSLFWYQQALGQGPEFLTYFQNEAQLDKSGLPSDRFFAERPEGSVSTLKIQRTQQEDSAVYLCASSWVINTEAFFGQGTRLTVV.

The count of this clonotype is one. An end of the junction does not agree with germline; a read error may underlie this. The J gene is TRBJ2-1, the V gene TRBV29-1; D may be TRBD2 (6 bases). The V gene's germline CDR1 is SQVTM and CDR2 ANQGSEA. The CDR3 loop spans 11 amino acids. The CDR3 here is CSRRRGNEQFF. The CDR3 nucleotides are TGCAGCAGAAGGAGGGGCAATGAACAGTTCTTC.

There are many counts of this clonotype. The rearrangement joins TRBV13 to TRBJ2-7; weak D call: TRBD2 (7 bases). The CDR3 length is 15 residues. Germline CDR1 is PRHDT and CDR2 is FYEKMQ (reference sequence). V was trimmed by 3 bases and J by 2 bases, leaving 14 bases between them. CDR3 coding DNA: TGTGCCAGCAGCTTTGGGCGGGGGCCTACCTACGAGCAGTACTTC. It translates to CASSFGRGPTYEQYF.

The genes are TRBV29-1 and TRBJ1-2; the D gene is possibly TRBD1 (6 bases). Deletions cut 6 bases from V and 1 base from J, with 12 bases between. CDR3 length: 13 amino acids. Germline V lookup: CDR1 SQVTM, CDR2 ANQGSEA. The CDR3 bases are TGCAGCGTACGGGACACGGGTAACTATGGCTACACCTTC. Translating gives CSVRDTGNYGYTF.

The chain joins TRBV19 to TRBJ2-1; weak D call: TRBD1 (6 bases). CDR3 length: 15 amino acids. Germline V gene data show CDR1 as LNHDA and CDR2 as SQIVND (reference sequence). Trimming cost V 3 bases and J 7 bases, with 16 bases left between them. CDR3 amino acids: CASSISTGTQNEQFF. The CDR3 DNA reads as TGTGCCAGTAGTATCTCAACCGGGACACAGAATGAGCAGTTCTTC.

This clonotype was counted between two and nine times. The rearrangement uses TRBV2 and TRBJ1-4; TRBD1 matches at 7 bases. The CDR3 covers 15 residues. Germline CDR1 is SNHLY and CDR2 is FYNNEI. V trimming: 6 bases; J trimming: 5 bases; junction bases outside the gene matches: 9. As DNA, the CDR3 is TGTGCCAGCAGCACCCGGGACAGAGAAAATGAAAAACTGTTTTTT. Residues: CASSTRDRENEKLFF.

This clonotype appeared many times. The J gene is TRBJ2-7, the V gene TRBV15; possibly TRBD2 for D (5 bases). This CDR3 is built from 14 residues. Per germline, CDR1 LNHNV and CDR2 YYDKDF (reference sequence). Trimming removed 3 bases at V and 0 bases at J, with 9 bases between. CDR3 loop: CATSSPSSSYEQYF. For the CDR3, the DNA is TGTGCCACCAGCAGCCCTAGCTCCTCCTACGAGCAGTACTTC.

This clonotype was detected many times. DNA of the CDR3: TGTGCCAGGCAGGGGAGCGGGAGGGCGGAGACCCAGTACTTC. Its protein is CARQGSGRAETQYF. The J gene is TRBJ2-5, the V gene TRBV19; 10 positions match TRBD2. Germline V gene lookup returns CDR1 LNHDA and CDR2 SQIVND (reference sequence). The CDR3 is made up of 14 amino acids. Trimming at V came to 9 bases and at J to 5 bases, leaving 9 bases not matched to a gene.

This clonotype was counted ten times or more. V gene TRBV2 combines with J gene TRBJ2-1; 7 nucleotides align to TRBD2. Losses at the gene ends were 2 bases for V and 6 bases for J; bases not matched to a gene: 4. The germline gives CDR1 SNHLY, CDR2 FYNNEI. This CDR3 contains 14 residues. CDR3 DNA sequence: TGTGCCAGCAGTGAAAAGGCTAGCGGCAATGAGCAGTTCTTC. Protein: CASSEKASGNEQFF.

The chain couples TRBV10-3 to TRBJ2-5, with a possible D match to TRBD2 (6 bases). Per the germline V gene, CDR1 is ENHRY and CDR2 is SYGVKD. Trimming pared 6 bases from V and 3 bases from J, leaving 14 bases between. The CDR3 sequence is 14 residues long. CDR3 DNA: TGTGCCATCAGGAGGCGGGAATTCGAAGAGACCCAGTACTTC. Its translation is CAIRRREFEETQYF.

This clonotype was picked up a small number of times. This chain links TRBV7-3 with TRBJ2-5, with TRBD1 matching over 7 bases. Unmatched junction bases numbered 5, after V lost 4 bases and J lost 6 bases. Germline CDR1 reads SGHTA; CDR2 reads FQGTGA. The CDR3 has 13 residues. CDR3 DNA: TGTGCCAGCAGCTCAGACAGGGCACAGACCCAGTACTTC. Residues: CASSSDRAQTQYF.

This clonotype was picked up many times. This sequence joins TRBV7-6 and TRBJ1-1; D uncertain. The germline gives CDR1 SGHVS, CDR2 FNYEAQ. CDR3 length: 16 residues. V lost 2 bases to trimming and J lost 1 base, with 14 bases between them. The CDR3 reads CASSLFSVRENTEAFF. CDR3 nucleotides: TGTGCCAGCAGCTTATTTTCCGTTCGGGAGAACACTGAAGCTTTCTTT.

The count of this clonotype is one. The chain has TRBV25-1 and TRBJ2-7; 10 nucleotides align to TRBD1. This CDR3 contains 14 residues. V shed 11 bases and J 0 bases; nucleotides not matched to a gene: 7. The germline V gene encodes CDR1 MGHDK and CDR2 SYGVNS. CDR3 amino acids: CAWTGQGRSYEQYF. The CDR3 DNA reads TGTGCCTGGACGGGACAGGGGCGCTCCTACGAGCAGTACTTC.

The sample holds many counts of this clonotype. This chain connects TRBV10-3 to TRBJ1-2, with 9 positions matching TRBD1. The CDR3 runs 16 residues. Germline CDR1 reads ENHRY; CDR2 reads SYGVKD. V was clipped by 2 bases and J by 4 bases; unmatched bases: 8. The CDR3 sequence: CAISEPGQGTTYGYTF. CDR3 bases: TGTGCCATCAGTGAGCCGGGACAGGGCACGACCTATGGCTACACCTTC.